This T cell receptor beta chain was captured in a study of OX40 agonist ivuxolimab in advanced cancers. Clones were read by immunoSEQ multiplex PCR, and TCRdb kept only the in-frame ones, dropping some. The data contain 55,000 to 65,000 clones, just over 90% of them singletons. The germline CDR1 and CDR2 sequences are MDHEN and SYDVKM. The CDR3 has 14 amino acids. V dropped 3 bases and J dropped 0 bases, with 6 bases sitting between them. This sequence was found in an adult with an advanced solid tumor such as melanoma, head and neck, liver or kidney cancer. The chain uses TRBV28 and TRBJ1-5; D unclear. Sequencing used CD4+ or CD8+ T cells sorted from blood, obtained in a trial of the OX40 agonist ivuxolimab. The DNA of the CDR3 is TGTGCCAGCAGTTTTCCGGTTAGCAATCAGCCCCAGCATTTT. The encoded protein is CASSFPVSNQPQHF. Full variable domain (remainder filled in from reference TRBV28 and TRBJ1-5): DVKVTQSSRYLVKRTGEKVFLECVQDMDHENMFWYRQDPGLGLRLIYFSYDVKMKEKGDIPEGYSVSREKKERFSLILESASTNQTSMYLCASSFPVSNQPQHFGDGTRLSIL.